In this sample, the clone carrying this T cell receptor beta chain turned up a few times. This entry comes from a study of radiotherapy plus CTLA-4 blockade in lung cancer. Germline CDR1 reads LGHNA; CDR2 reads YSLEER. The ends lost 2 bases at V and 6 bases at J; junction bases unmatched: 8. The CDR3 runs 16 residues. Data came from immunoSEQ multiplex PCR; TCRdb stores just in-frame clones and leaves some out. The sample has 51,000 or so clones; less than 85% are singletons. Sample: peripheral blood, taken from a patient treated with radiotherapy plus ipilimumab. The source of this sequence is a human donor with non-small cell lung cancer who had stable disease on radiotherapy plus ipilimumab. The rearrangement joins TRBV4-3 to TRBJ2-3, with TRBD2 matching 10 bases. The chain's CDR3 is CASSQTLAGASDTQYF. The CDR3 DNA sequence: TGCGCCAGCAGCCAAACTCTAGCGGGGGCCTCGGATACGCAGTATTTT.